These 28 T cell receptor beta chains share one sample of origin, sequenced in a study of cytomegalovirus exposure and HLA in healthy donors. TCRdb keeps only in-frame clones here, not all; method: immunoSEQ multiplex PCR. The profile shows approximately 210,000 clones, almost 90% of them singletons. Sequences were obtained from PBMCs. The receptors shown here come from a woman younger than 35 in good health and CMV-seronegative.

The chain uses TRBV29-1 and TRBJ2-3, with a tentative D call TRBD2 (6 bases). Germline V gene lookup returns CDR1 SQVTM and CDR2 ANQGSEA. This CDR3 is 13 amino acids long. V gave up 6 bases and J gave up 4 bases, with 14 bases separating them. The CDR3 DNA follows: TGCAGCGTAGGAGGGTGGACCTCAGATACGCAGTATTTT. This sequence encodes CSVGGWTSDTQYF.

The chain has TRBV6-4 and TRBJ2-1; 13 bases agree with TRBD2. Germline-derived CDR1 and CDR2 are MRHNA and SNTAGT. The CDR3 extends over 14 amino acids. The V gene end was trimmed by 3 bases and the J gene end by 7 bases; junction bases not matched to a gene: 0. CDR3 sequence reads: CASSETSGRNEQFF. The CDR3, as DNA: TGTGCCAGCAGTGAGACTAGCGGGAGGAATGAGCAGTTCTTC.

The J gene is TRBJ2-1, the V gene TRBV11-2; 8 nucleotides agree with TRBD2. Germline V CDR1 and CDR2: SGHAT, FQNNGV. Trimming at V came to 1 base and at J to 12 bases, leaving 23 bases not matched to a gene. This CDR3 region has 19 residues. In DNA form, the CDR3 reads TGTGCCAGCAGCTTAGGAACCGCCTTGGCCTCTACTAGCGGCGGAAGGCAGTTCTTC. This translates into CASSLGTALASTSGGRQFF.

J is TRBJ1-2 and V is TRBV6-1, with D uncertain. The CDR3 has 14 amino acids. Germline lookup yields CDR1 MNHNS and CDR2 SASEGT. The V end lost 0 bases, the J end lost 8 bases, and 13 bases lay between the germline ends. The CDR3 loop is CASSEAPPVRGYTF. The DNA for the CDR3 is TGTGCCAGCAGTGAAGCACCACCGGTCCGAGGCTACACCTTC.

This clone was recorded once. The chain links TRBV2 to TRBJ2-1, with D perhaps TRBD2 (6 bases). This CDR3 spans 14 amino acids. Between the trimmed V and J ends, which lost 2 bases and 7 bases, there was a span of 12 bases. The V gene's germline CDR1 is SNHLY and CDR2 FYNNEI. CDR3: CASSEFGRTNEQFF. The CDR3 DNA sequence: TGTGCCAGCAGTGAATTTGGGAGGACAAATGAGCAGTTCTTC.

The CDR3 bases are TGTGCCAGCAGCCAACAGGGTCTTGGGACCCAGTACTTC. It translates to CASSQQGLGTQYF. This chain uses TRBV14 with TRBJ2-5, with a possible D match to TRBD1 (5 bases). This CDR3 region has 13 residues. Between the trimmed V and J ends, which lost 2 bases and 7 bases, there was a span of 11 bases. The germline V gene has CDR1 SGHDN and CDR2 FVKESK.

The chain combines TRBV6-6 with TRBJ1-1, with a possible D match to TRBD1 (5 bases). V shed 10 bases and J shed 1 base, with 13 bases lying between them. CDR3 length: 13 residues. Germline V gives CDR1 MNHNY, CDR2 SVGAGI (reference sequence). The CDR3 bases are TGTGCCACCATCCCCGGACAGAACACTGAAGCTTTCTTT. Residues: CATIPGQNTEAFF.

This clone has more than one count but fewer than ten. The gene calls are TRBV5-1 and TRBJ1-2; the D is unclear. Per germline, CDR1 SGHRS and CDR2 YFSETQ. The CDR3 runs to 12 residues. With 0 bases removed from V and 8 bases from J, the gap between germline ends came to 8 bases. Written as DNA, the CDR3 is TGCGCCAGCAGCTTGGCCTCTCGGGGCTACACCTTC. Its protein product is CASSLASRGYTF.

The chain uses TRBV28 and TRBJ2-5; TRBD2 matches at 9 bases. Germline V CDR1 and CDR2: MDHEN, SYDVKM. The CDR3 is 15 residues long. Germline trimming cut 3 bases from V and 3 bases from J; bases unmatched to any gene: 5. CDR3 DNA: TGTGCCAGCAGTTTCGTCGGCGGGAGGGAAGAGACCCAGTACTTC. It is translated as CASSFVGGREETQYF.

The CDR3, as DNA: TGTGCCAGCAGCCATTTCGGACTAGGTAGCAATGAGCAGTTCTTC. It specifies CASSHFGLGSNEQFF. The genes are TRBV14 and TRBJ2-1; TRBD2 agrees at 7 bases. V shed 3 bases, J shed 6 bases, and the junction held 8 bases outside the gene matches. Looked up from germline, CDR1 is SGHDN and CDR2 is FVKESK. The CDR3 is made up of 15 amino acids.

The chain combines TRBV7-8 with TRBJ2-7; TRBD2 matches at 13 bases. The germline V gene has CDR1 SGHVS and CDR2 FQNEAQ. The junction had 5 bases not matched to a gene; V was cut back by 1 base and J by 5 bases. This CDR3 has 16 amino acids. CDR3 coding DNA: TGTGCCAGCAGCTTAGAAACCGGGACTAGCGGGAACGAGCAGTACTTC. It codes for CASSLETGTSGNEQYF.

The CDR3 is CASSQEGGGSYEQYF. CDR3 sequence (DNA): TGCGCCAGCAGCCAAGAAGGGGGCGGCTCCTACGAGCAGTACTTC. This chain links TRBV4-3 with TRBJ2-7; 7 bases align to TRBD1. CDR3 size: 15 residues. V lost 0 bases, J lost 0 bases, and 2 bases stayed unmatched. Germline V gene data show CDR1 as LGHNA and CDR2 as YSLEER.

V and J are TRBV4-2 and TRBJ2-6; D might be TRBD2 (6 bases). Trimming left V 0 bases short and J 1 base short, with 10 bases between. CDR1 is LGHNA and CDR2 is YNFKEQ in the germline V gene. This CDR3 has 17 amino acids. The DNA of the CDR3 is TGTGCCAGCAGCCAAGAGGAGGGGTCTTCTGGGGCCAACGTCCTGACTTTC. It encodes CASSQEEGSSGANVLTF.

The V call is TRBV7-9, the J call TRBJ2-3; 9 nucleotides agree with TRBD2. CDR1 SEHNR and CDR2 FQNEAQ come from the germline V gene (reference sequence). Losses at the gene ends were 5 bases for V and 8 bases for J; bases not matched to a gene: 20. There are 18 residues in the CDR3. The chain's CDR3 is CASSRVAGLAASSGTQYF. The CDR3 region has the DNA TGTGCCAGCAGCCGGGTAGCGGGACTAGCCGCAAGTTCGGGTACGCAGTATTTT.

CDR3 residues: CASSQGLAWSSYEQYF. The CDR3 nucleotides are TGTGCCAGCAGCCAAGGCCTAGCGTGGAGCTCCTACGAGCAGTACTTC. V gene TRBV4-2 combines with J gene TRBJ2-7; the D gene is possibly TRBD2 (6 bases). The CDR3 length is 16 residues. The V end was cut by 1 base, the J end by 0 bases, with 13 bases between. Germline values: CDR1 LGHNA, CDR2 YNFKEQ.

This sequence joins TRBV6-4 and TRBJ2-2; 10 nucleotides match TRBD2. CDR1 MRHNA and CDR2 SNTAGT come from the germline V gene. V trimming: 0 bases; J trimming: 3 bases; junction bases outside the gene matches: 4. This CDR3 spans 17 amino acids. DNA for the CDR3: TGTGCCAGCAGTGACTCTGCACTAGCGGGACACACCGGGGAGCTGTTTTTT. This codes for CASSDSALAGHTGELFF.

This rearrangement joins TRBV4-2 to TRBJ2-1; perhaps TRBD2 as D (6 bases). From germline, CDR1 is LGHNA and CDR2 YNFKEQ. Trimming cost V 2 bases and J 7 bases, with 12 bases left between them. The CDR3 has 14 residues. CDR3 sequence (DNA): TGTGCCAGCAGCCAACCGGGACTTAGGAATGAGCAGTTCTTC. Translated: CASSQPGLRNEQFF.

The chain employs TRBV28 and TRBJ1-2, with D unclear. CDR1 and CDR2 (germline): MDHEN, SYDVKM. V was clipped by 6 bases and J by 0 bases, with 14 bases between them. The CDR3 loop spans 15 amino acids. CDR3 DNA: TGTGCCAGCAGCGTCGTGGCGGCTCCTAACTATGGCTACACCTTC. It translates to CASSVVAAPNYGYTF.

The chain is built from TRBV7-2 and TRBJ2-2; 9 bases fit TRBD1. The CDR3 covers 15 residues. The germline V gene has CDR1 SGHTA and CDR2 FQGNSA. V lost 3 bases, J lost 1 base, and 0 bases stayed unmatched. CDR3 sequence (DNA): TGTGCCAGCAGCTTGGGACAGGGGAACACCGGGGAGCTGTTTTTT. Translation gives CASSLGQGNTGELFF.

The V and J genes are TRBV5-6 and TRBJ1-1, with a tentative D call TRBD1 (5 bases). CDR3 size: 14 residues. In germline, CDR1 is SGHDT, CDR2 YYEEEE. Trimming took 4 bases from V and 1 from J, leaving 11 bases between them. Here the CDR3 reads CASSAGTENTEAFF. For the CDR3, the DNA is TGTGCCAGCAGCGCGGGGACGGAGAACACTGAAGCTTTCTTT.

This clone occurred once. V usage is TRBV6-5 and J usage is TRBJ2-7, with 7 bases that match TRBD1. The CDR3 length is 16 residues. Trimming cost V 2 bases and J 3 bases; bases outside gene matches: 10. Looked up from germline, CDR1 is MNHEY and CDR2 is SVGAGI. CDR3 amino acids: CASSYDPQGHFYEQYF. DNA for the CDR3: TGTGCCAGCAGTTACGACCCACAGGGGCATTTCTACGAGCAGTACTTC.

This clone appeared a single time. The chain uses TRBV7-2 and TRBJ2-7; a possible D gene is TRBD1 (6 bases). V gave up 1 base and J gave up 3 bases, with 13 bases separating them. The CDR3 sequence is 15 residues long. CDR1 and CDR2 (germline): SGHTA, FQGNSA. Here the CDR3 reads CASSLGLGRGYEQYF. The CDR3 DNA reads as TGTGCCAGCAGCTTAGGTCTCGGCAGGGGCTACGAGCAGTACTTC. The full variable domain, in which reference TRBV7-2 and TRBJ2-7 provide the parts outside the CDR3, is GAGVSQSPSNKVTEKGKDVELRCDPISGHTALYWYRQSLGQGLEFLIYFQGNSAPDKSGLPSDRFSAERTGGSVSTLTIQRTQQEDSAVYLCASSLGLGRGYEQYFGPGTRLTVT.

J is TRBJ2-7 and V is TRBV7-8; no clear D. The CDR3 is 13 amino acids. CDR1 SGHVS and CDR2 FQNEAQ come from the germline V gene. V lost 1 base and J lost 3, with 7 bases in between. CDR3 sequence reads: CASSLGQNYEQYF. DNA for the CDR3: TGTGCCAGCAGCTTAGGGCAGAACTACGAGCAGTACTTC.

The CDR3 DNA follows: TGCGCCAGCAGCGCCCCCAGGGCGGTAGGGAATGAGCAGTTCTTC. It encodes CASSAPRAVGNEQFF. This sequence joins TRBV4-1 and TRBJ2-1, with D possibly matching TRBD1 (5 bases). The V end was cut by 5 bases, the J end by 7 bases, with 18 bases between. The CDR3 covers 15 residues. The germline CDR1 and CDR2 sequences are MGHRA and YSYEKL.

The J gene is TRBJ2-2, the V gene TRBV28, with D uncertain. The CDR3 consists of 14 residues. Trimming cost V 4 bases and J 2 bases, with 8 bases left between them. Germline-derived CDR1 and CDR2 are MDHEN and SYDVKM. CDR3 region: CASSSQINTGELFF. CDR3 nucleotides: TGTGCCAGCAGTTCCCAGATAAACACCGGGGAGCTGTTTTTT.

V is TRBV7-2 and J is TRBJ1-2; maybe TRBD1 (6 bases). The CDR3 extends over 15 amino acids. From germline, CDR1 is SGHTA and CDR2 FQGNSA. Between the trimmed V and J ends, which lost 2 bases and 5 bases, there was a span of 15 bases. The CDR3 sequence is CASSLFPGVEYGYTF. The CDR3, as DNA: TGTGCCAGCAGCTTATTTCCAGGGGTGGAATATGGCTACACCTTC.

The chain recombines TRBV7-2 with TRBJ2-7, with 9 bases that match TRBD2. The J segment lost 0 bases and the V segment lost 3 bases, leaving 6 bases of the junction unmatched. This CDR3 region has 16 residues. Germline V gene lookup returns CDR1 SGHTA and CDR2 FQGNSA. CDR3 protein: CASSFQGLAPSYEQYF. CDR3 DNA sequence: TGTGCCAGCAGCTTCCAAGGACTAGCGCCCTCCTACGAGCAGTACTTC.

Here the CDR3 DNA reads TGTGCCAGCAGTCCCTGGACAGGTCCAAGCTCCTACGAGCAGTACTTC. This codes for CASSPWTGPSSYEQYF. The chain couples TRBV27 to TRBJ2-7; 7 bases match TRBD1. The CDR3 spans 16 residues. V shed 5 bases, J shed 0 bases, and the junction held 10 bases outside the gene matches. Germline CDR1 reads MNHEY; CDR2 reads SMNVEV (reference sequence).